Each of the 22 T cell receptor beta chains below was sequenced from the same sample in a study of cytomegalovirus exposure and HLA in healthy donors. Primers: 60 Vbeta forward and 13 Jbeta reverse. Libraries were prepared by immunoSEQ multiplex PCR; TCRdb keeps only in-frame clonotypes and omits some of them. The sample consists of 130,000 or so clones, about 80% of them appearing once. Input material: PBMCs. Every receptor here comes from a man aged 25 to 40 in good health and CMV-seronegative.

As concerns this clone: Distinct nucleotide sequences in the sample also encode this CDR3. The rearrangement links TRBV6-5 to TRBJ1-1; D is unclear. Trimming shortened V by 2 bases and J by 5 bases, and 6 bases separated the two germline ends. CDR3 length equals 12 residues. CDR1 is MNHEY and CDR2 is SVGAGI in the germline V gene. CDR3 loop: CASSYGATEAFF. DNA for the CDR3: TGTGCCAGCAGTTACGGAGCAACTGAAGCTTTCTTT.

The J gene is TRBJ2-1, the V gene TRBV6-5, with 10 bases that match TRBD1. This CDR3 has 15 residues. The germline V gene has CDR1 MNHEY and CDR2 SVGAGI. After removal of 5 bases from V and 5 bases from J, the junction contained 6 bases not matched to a gene. DNA of the CDR3: TGTGCCAGCAGTCTCCCGGGACAGGGGAACAATGAGCAGTTCTTC. Translated, it gives CASSLPGQGNNEQFF.

The chain uses TRBV5-1 and TRBJ1-1, with a tentative D call TRBD1 (5 bases). The CDR3 consists of 14 residues. The germline V and J ends were trimmed by 2 bases and 2 bases, with 10 bases remaining between them. The germline CDR1 and CDR2 sequences are SGHRS and YFSETQ. CDR3 region: CASSLGHRNTEAFF. As DNA, the CDR3 is TGCGCCAGCAGCTTAGGACACCGAAACACTGAAGCTTTCTTT.

V is TRBV28 and J is TRBJ1-2; TRBD1 matches at 12 bases. V shed 5 bases, J shed 8 bases, and the junction held 12 bases outside the gene matches. This CDR3 comprises 16 residues. Germline V lookup: CDR1 MDHEN, CDR2 SYDVKM. The CDR3 spells CASSPPGTGGYLGYTF. The CDR3 DNA is TGTGCCAGCAGTCCACCTGGGACAGGGGGCTATCTCGGCTACACCTTC.

The chain has TRBV29-1 and TRBJ1-5; 8 bases map to TRBD1. This CDR3 has 13 amino acids. Per germline, CDR1 SQVTM and CDR2 ANQGSEA. V gave up 0 bases and J gave up 6 bases; unmatched junction bases: 1. CDR3 in DNA: TGCAGCGTTGAAGATACAGGGGGTCAGCCCCAGCATTTT. Encoded protein: CSVEDTGGQPQHF.

Ten or more counts support this clone. This chain connects TRBV6-4 to TRBJ2-1, with 16 positions matching TRBD2. CDR3 length: 16 residues. Germline V CDR1 and CDR2: MRHNA, SNTAGT. Trimming at V came to 4 bases and at J to 6 bases, leaving 3 bases not matched to a gene. DNA of the CDR3: TGTGCCAGCAGTGCCGGGACTAGCGGGGGGGCCAATGAGCAGTTCTTC. Protein: CASSAGTSGGANEQFF.

The gene calls are TRBV4-3 and TRBJ1-2; D is ambiguous. The CDR3 runs 12 residues. CDR1 LGHNA and CDR2 YSLEER come from the germline V gene. Trimming pared 1 base from V and 8 bases from J, leaving 8 bases between. CDR3 bases: TGCGCCAGCAGCCAAGGCGGCTGGGGCTACACCTTC. Translated, it gives CASSQGGWGYTF.

The rearrangement uses TRBV6-5 and TRBJ1-1, with D unresolved. The V gene lost 5 bases and the J gene lost 0 bases, with 10 bases spanning the gap. The CDR3 consists of 14 residues. Per germline, CDR1 MNHEY and CDR2 SVGAGI. Here the CDR3 reads CASSEGGMNTEAFF. CDR3 DNA sequence: TGTGCCAGCAGTGAGGGAGGGATGAACACTGAAGCTTTCTTT.

The chain uses TRBV5-1 and TRBJ2-7; a weak D match, TRBD1 (6 bases). Trimming took 0 bases from V and 5 from J, leaving 15 bases between them. The germline V gene has CDR1 SGHRS and CDR2 YFSETQ. This CDR3 is 15 amino acids long. Here the CDR3 DNA reads TGCGCCAGCAGCTTGGGGAATACAGGGCTCAACGAGCAGTACTTC. Amino acids: CASSLGNTGLNEQYF.

The chain combines TRBV6-6 with TRBJ1-2; TRBD1 aligns across 9 bases. V lost 7 bases and J lost 7; bases outside the gene matches: 10. This CDR3 comprises 14 residues. Germline assignment: CDR1 MNHNY and CDR2 SVGAGI (reference sequence). CDR3 DNA sequence: TGTGCCAGCAATCTACAGGGGGCGCTTCGTGGCTACACCTTC. Amino acids: CASNLQGALRGYTF.

This chain links TRBV29-1 with TRBJ2-1; 10 nucleotides agree with TRBD2. This CDR3 region has 11 residues. With V trimmed by 6 bases and J by 10 bases, 3 bases remained unmatched. Germline V CDR1 and CDR2: SQVTM, ANQGSEA. CDR3 residues: CSVATSGEQFF. As DNA, the CDR3 is TGCAGCGTCGCGACTAGCGGGGAGCAGTTCTTC.

The V call is TRBV5-4, the J call TRBJ2-5; D might be TRBD1 (6 bases). The V end lost 4 bases, the J end lost 1 base, and 11 bases lay between the germline ends. The CDR3 consists of 14 residues. The V gene's germline CDR1 is SGHNT and CDR2 YYREEE (reference sequence). The CDR3 DNA is TGTGCCAGCAGCCGACCGGACAGCCAAGAGACCCAGTACTTC. Protein product: CASSRPDSQETQYF.

V usage is TRBV28 and J usage is TRBJ2-6; D is possibly TRBD1 (6 bases). Trimming removed 11 bases from V and 1 base from J, with 9 bases in between. The length of the CDR3 is 13 residues. CDR1 is MDHEN and CDR2 is SYDVKM in the germline V gene. This chain's CDR3 is CAVQGSGANVLTF. CDR3 DNA: TGTGCCGTACAGGGTTCTGGGGCCAACGTCCTGACTTTC.

The genes are TRBV7-9 and TRBJ2-1, with a weak D call TRBD1 (5 bases). V was cut by 6 bases and J by 3 bases, with 12 bases left in between. This CDR3 contains 14 residues. Germline V gives CDR1 SEHNR, CDR2 FQNEAQ (reference sequence). CDR3 sequence: CASRPQGDYNEQFF. CDR3 in DNA: TGTGCCAGCAGACCCCAAGGGGACTACAATGAGCAGTTCTTC.

CDR3: CASSLFLGTGPYEQYF. The CDR3 DNA sequence: TGTGCCAGCAGCTTGTTCCTCGGGACAGGTCCCTACGAGCAGTACTTC. V is TRBV5-6 and J is TRBJ2-7; 8 positions agree with TRBD1. The CDR3 sequence is 16 residues long. CDR1 is SGHDT, CDR2 YYEEEE, per germline. J was trimmed by 2 bases and V by 1 base; bases with no gene match: 8.

V and J are TRBV9 and TRBJ2-1; 8 bases map to TRBD2. V dropped 4 bases and J dropped 4; count of bases not matched to a gene: 7. This CDR3 contains 15 residues. Per germline, CDR1 SGDLS and CDR2 YYNGEE. DNA of the CDR3: TGTGCCAGCAGCCCTTCAAGCGGGGGTTACAATGAGCAGTTCTTC. Translating gives CASSPSSGGYNEQFF. Together with reference TRBV9 and TRBJ2-1, the CDR3 gives the full variable domain: DSGVTQTPKHLITATGQRVTLRCSPRSGDLSVYWYQQSLDQGLQFLIQYYNGEERAKGNILERFSAQQFPDLHSELNLSSLELGDSALYFCASSPSSGGYNEQFFGPGTRLTVL.

This chain links TRBV5-1 with TRBJ1-1, with D perhaps TRBD1 (6 bases). The CDR3 loop spans 15 amino acids. Germline CDR1 SGHRS, CDR2 YFSETQ. The V end lost 4 bases, the J end lost 3 bases, and 16 bases lay between the germline ends. The CDR3 DNA reads as TGCGCCAGCAGCCCGGGGGGGCTACAGGACACTGAAGCTTTCTTT. This translates into CASSPGGLQDTEAFF.

The chain is built from TRBV28 and TRBJ2-7; the match to TRBD2 covers 7 bases. The J segment lost 3 bases and the V segment lost 6 bases, leaving 17 bases of the junction unmatched. This CDR3 region has 17 residues. Germline V CDR1 and CDR2: MDHEN, SYDVKM. DNA for the CDR3: TGTGCCAGCAGAGACAAGGCAGCGGGACGGTTCGACTACGAGCAGTACTTC. Translating it yields CASRDKAAGRFDYEQYF.

V gene TRBV4-1 combines with J gene TRBJ1-2, with TRBD1 matching over 7 bases. This CDR3 comprises 15 residues. The germline V gene has CDR1 MGHRA and CDR2 YSYEKL. Losses at the gene ends were 1 base for V and 7 bases for J; bases not matched to a gene: 9. CDR3 sequence: CASSQAGRGFSGYTF. CDR3 nucleotides: TGCGCCAGCAGCCAAGCAGGCAGGGGGTTTAGTGGCTACACCTTC.

The rearrangement links TRBV5-5 to TRBJ1-1, with TRBD1 matching 9 bases. CDR3 size: 15 residues. Germline V lookup: CDR1 SGHKS, CDR2 YYEKEE (reference sequence). The V segment lost 4 bases and the J segment 1 base; nucleotides outside the gene matches: 5. This chain's CDR3 is CASSVVGQGNTEAFF. CDR3 nucleotide sequence: TGTGCCAGCAGCGTGGTGGGACAGGGGAACACTGAAGCTTTCTTT.

The V call is TRBV19, the J call TRBJ1-5; 8 bases map to TRBD1. The CDR3 is 13 amino acids. CDR1 and CDR2 from the germline V gene are LNHDA and SQIVND (reference sequence). V shed 10 bases and J 1 base; nucleotides not matched to a gene: 3. The CDR3 sequence is CATWTGSNQPQHF. The CDR3 DNA reads as TGTGCCACTTGGACAGGGAGCAATCAGCCCCAGCATTTT.

The chain recombines TRBV5-1 with TRBJ1-2, with 11 bases fitting TRBD1. The germline CDR1 and CDR2 sequences are SGHRS and YFSETQ. Trimming at V came to 4 bases and at J to 4 bases, leaving 9 bases not matched to a gene. The CDR3 runs to 16 residues. This chain's CDR3 is CASSPGTGGLGYGYTF. CDR3 sequence (DNA): TGCGCCAGCAGCCCCGGGACAGGGGGACTCGGCTATGGCTACACCTTC. The whole variable domain, remainder taken from reference TRBV5-1 and TRBJ1-2, is KAGVTQTPRYLIKTRGQQVTLSCSPISGHRSVSWYQQTPGQGLQFLFEYFSETQRNKGNFPGRFSGRQFSNSRSEMNVSTLELGDSALYLCASSPGTGGLGYGYTFGSGTRLTVV.